These 16 T cell receptor beta chains were all obtained from the same sample, sequenced in a study of cytomegalovirus exposure and HLA in healthy donors. It was with 60 Vbeta and 13 Jbeta primers that the PCR ran. Using immunoSEQ multiplex PCR, the repertoire was profiled, and TCRdb retains in-frame clones only, with some absent. Of fewer than 200,000 clones in the sample, around 82% were seen once. Sequenced input: PBMCs. These TCRs come from a male donor in good health and CMV-seronegative.

The V call is TRBV7-3, the J call TRBJ2-5, with TRBD1 matching over 10 bases. Germline lookup yields CDR1 SGHTA and CDR2 FQGTGA. This CDR3 comprises 15 residues. Losses at the gene ends were 3 bases for V and 1 base for J; bases not matched to a gene: 2. The CDR3 DNA reads as TGTGCCAGCAGCTTGGGGACAGGGGTCCAAGAGACCCAGTACTTC. Protein product: CASSLGTGVQETQYF.

V gene TRBV18 combines with J gene TRBJ2-5, with 8 bases lining up with TRBD2. The CDR3 extends over 15 amino acids. Trimming took 3 bases from V and 5 from J; bases not matched to a gene: 8. In germline, CDR1 is KGHSH, CDR2 LQKENI. The CDR3 sequence is CASSPKAGVGETQYF. The CDR3, as DNA: TGTGCCAGCTCACCCAAAGCGGGAGTGGGGGAGACCCAGTACTTC.

The chain links TRBV4-2 to TRBJ1-5; no firm D call. Deletions cut 0 bases from V and 6 bases from J, with 15 bases between. CDR1 is LGHNA, CDR2 YNFKEQ, per germline. This CDR3 is built from 16 residues. Here the CDR3 DNA reads TGTGCCAGCAGCCAAGATCCGGACCGGGGTACTCAGCCCCAGCATTTT. This translates into CASSQDPDRGTQPQHF.

DNA of the CDR3: TGTGCCAGCAGCCTATTGACTAGCGGTAGGGAGACCCAGTACTTC. This translates into CASSLLTSGRETQYF. This chain connects TRBV7-2 to TRBJ2-5; 9 nucleotides agree with TRBD2. V gave up 5 bases and J gave up 5 bases; unmatched junction bases: 9. The length of the CDR3 is 15 residues. Germline-derived CDR1 and CDR2 are SGHTA and FQGNSA.

This rearrangement joins TRBV18 to TRBJ1-1; TRBD1 is a possible D gene (5 bases). Germline V gene lookup returns CDR1 KGHSH and CDR2 LQKENI. CDR3 size: 16 residues. V lost 2 bases and J 6 bases, leaving 19 bases between the germline ends. The CDR3: CASSPETAGFSPEAFF. CDR3 DNA sequence: TGTGCCAGCTCACCAGAGACAGCCGGGTTCAGTCCTGAAGCTTTCTTT.

This chain uses TRBV6-5 with TRBJ2-7; D is uncertain. The CDR3 has 11 residues. Trimming left V 6 bases short and J 2 bases short, with 5 bases between. Germline V gene data show CDR1 as MNHEY and CDR2 as SVGAGI. The CDR3 loop reads CASSSTYEQYF. In DNA, the CDR3 is TGTGCCAGCAGCTCTACCTACGAGCAGTACTTC.

The rearrangement joins TRBV7-6 to TRBJ1-3; D is ambiguous. Deletions cut 1 base from V and 4 bases from J, with 17 bases between. Per germline, CDR1 SGHVS and CDR2 FNYEAQ. The CDR3 covers 17 residues. The CDR3: CASSLGPGGLGGNTIYF. CDR3 bases: TGTGCCAGCAGCTTAGGACCGGGAGGGCTCGGGGGAAACACCATATATTTT.

The CDR3 DNA reads as TGTGCCAGCAGTGTTAGCGGGAGCTTCAACGAGCAGTACTTC. This gives the protein CASSVSGSFNEQYF. V usage is TRBV27 and J usage is TRBJ2-7; 9 bases agree with TRBD2. This CDR3 has 14 residues. Losses at the gene ends were 5 bases for V and 5 bases for J; bases not matched to a gene: 7. Per the germline V gene, CDR1 is MNHEY and CDR2 is SMNVEV (reference sequence).

The rearrangement joins TRBV14 to TRBJ2-5; TRBD1 aligns across 7 bases. Losses at the gene ends were 4 bases for V and 5 bases for J; bases not matched to a gene: 7. CDR1 is SGHDN, CDR2 FVKESK, per germline. The CDR3 has 14 residues. CDR3 sequence: CASSPWTGWETQYF. CDR3 DNA sequence: TGTGCCAGCAGCCCCTGGACAGGCTGGGAGACCCAGTACTTC.

V usage is TRBV10-1 and J usage is TRBJ1-4; no firm D call. V lost 3 bases and J lost 7, with 12 bases in between. Germline CDR1 reads WNHNN; CDR2 reads SYGVQD (reference sequence). This CDR3 is 14 amino acids long. CDR3 DNA sequence: TGCGCCAGCAGTGAAGGAGGAGTCGGTGAAAAACTGTTTTTT. This encodes CASSEGGVGEKLFF.

In DNA, the CDR3 is TGTGCCAGCAGCCAAGAGGGCAGGAAAGCATACGAGCAGTACTTC. This sequence encodes CASSQEGRKAYEQYF. V usage is TRBV14 and J usage is TRBJ2-7, with no clear D. Germline V lookup: CDR1 SGHDN, CDR2 FVKESK. Trimming removed 0 bases from V and 4 bases from J, with 13 bases in between. The CDR3 loop spans 15 amino acids.

This rearrangement joins TRBV25-1 to TRBJ1-5; TRBD1 might be the D (5 bases). CDR1 is MGHDK and CDR2 is SYGVNS in the germline V gene. The CDR3 loop spans 15 amino acids. The germline V and J ends were trimmed by 1 base and 6 bases, with 13 bases remaining between them. CDR3 DNA: TGTGCCAGCAGTGAATTTTCGGCAGGGATTCAGCCCCAGCATTTT. It translates to CASSEFSAGIQPQHF. Supplemented by reference TRBV25-1 and TRBJ1-5, the full variable domain reads EADIYQTPRYLVIGTGKKITLECSQTMGHDKMYWYQQDPGMELHLIHYSYGVNSTEKGDLSSESTVSRIRTEHFPLTLESARPSHTSQYLCASSEFSAGIQPQHFGDGTRLSIL.

V and J are TRBV7-7 and TRBJ2-3; 10 bases are shared with TRBD2. The V segment lost 1 base and the J segment 5 bases; nucleotides outside the gene matches: 9. This CDR3 is 17 amino acids long. In germline, CDR1 is SSHAT, CDR2 FNYEAQ (reference sequence). CDR3: CASSLEAAGGPVDTQYF. CDR3 bases: TGTGCCAGCAGCTTAGAGGCAGCGGGAGGGCCTGTAGATACGCAGTATTTT.

The J gene is TRBJ2-1, the V gene TRBV6-5, with TRBD1 matching over 8 bases. The CDR3 has 15 amino acids. Looked up from germline, CDR1 is MNHEY and CDR2 is SVGAGI. The trim removed 6 bases at V and 8 bases at J, leaving 12 bases unmatched. Written as DNA, the CDR3 is TGTGCCAGCAGCCCGGCCGGACAGGGTGGGGATGAGCAGTTCTTC. Its translation: CASSPAGQGGDEQFF.

CDR3 nucleotide sequence: TGTGCCAGCAGCTACTCTGGAAACACCATATATTTT. Translation gives CASSYSGNTIYF. The chain carries TRBV9 and TRBJ1-3, with D hard to call. The CDR3 sequence is 12 residues long. Trimming took off 4 bases at V and 0 bases at J, with 2 bases between the two ends. Germline V gives CDR1 SGDLS, CDR2 YYNGEE.

V and J are TRBV7-8 and TRBJ1-4; TRBD1 is a possible D gene (6 bases). Trimming pared 5 bases from V and 7 bases from J, leaving 23 bases between. Looked up from germline, CDR1 is SGHVS and CDR2 is FQNEAQ. The CDR3 loop spans 17 amino acids. In DNA form, the CDR3 reads TGTGCCAGCAGCCTCTCAGACAGGACCTTCCGTGGTGAAAAACTGTTTTTT. Its protein product is CASSLSDRTFRGEKLFF.